This T cell receptor beta chain stems from a study of T-cell memory formation after mild COVID-19. Study-wide results and limits: Mostly located in CM and EM were contracting CD4+ clones, with contracting CD8+ clones located in EMRA. A balance of CD4 and CD8 characterized clones contracting day 15 to 85, whereas later expanders leaned CD4+. Memory sampled before infection contained some responding clones, suggesting cross-reactive memory joined.

MiXCR, applied by TCRdb to the 5' RACE reads, yields one record per CDR3 protein. The table shows approximately 100,000 distinct CDR3 sequences, with roughly 11% occurring only once. CDR1 DFQATT and CDR2 SNEGSKA come from the germline V gene (reference sequence). The trim removed 6 bases at V and 9 bases at J, leaving 10 bases unmatched. The CDR3 is 13 amino acids. A remark on this clonotype: What it binds is not known.

Sample: PBMCs or a T cell subset sorted from them (not recorded which). The V call is TRBV20-1, the J call TRBJ1-3; 8 bases match TRBD1. This receptor was obtained from a man younger than 35 who had mild COVID-19 (a few samples of this study predate the infection). Cell type and time point are not known. The DNA of the CDR3 is TGCAGTGCAACGGACAGGGAGAATAGCACCATATATTTT. Its protein is CSATDRENSTIYF.